This TCR beta chain derives from a study of T cells after yellow fever vaccination (dated by TCRdb to the late 2010s). Study-wide context: Libraries from fractions with low cell numbers were prepared with the SMART-Seq v4 Ultra Low Input RNA kit. To track T-cell clones before and after primary and booster YFV17D yellow fever vaccination, bulk TCR alpha and beta repertoires were sequenced longitudinally. Two healthy male donors, one aged 18 to 29 and one aged 30 to 39 years, were included in the cohort. Bulk PBMC replicates and cell subsets were isolated from blood drawn at multiple timepoints before and after both primary and secondary immunization. Summary of the overall study and its limitations: Only two donors were included in the study, so the extent to which the findings can be generalized is limited. The secondary T-cell response was found to be weaker but faster than the primary response, with a peak reached on day 5 rather than on day 15. After the booster, most clones that had expanded after primary vaccination were detected again (around 97% of CD4 and around nine tenths of CD8), suggesting broad maintenance of memory. Because abundant contaminating clonotypes from the bulk population could be contained in FACS-sorted repertoires, computational filtering was required. A small share of clonotypes was detected in both CD4 and CD8 compartments, with the overlap likely arising from convergent recombination.

This clonotype came up many times. It has no known antigen specificity. Base-call qualities are not available, and no considerably larger clone is one nucleotide away. Read against the paper, the sample's treatment or condition label means: live attenuated yellow fever vaccine strain. PBMCs were isolated from peripheral blood using a standard Ficoll-Paque protocol. Dynabeads CD4 and CD8 positive selection kits were used to isolate the CD4 and CD8 T-cell fractions. TriZol was used to extract RNA from bulk PBMCs, CD4 and CD8 fractions, and dextramer-positive and dextramer-negative fractions. Sequencing used an Illumina NovaSeq 6000. TCR cDNA was synthesized by 5'RACE template switching, which introduced a universal primer site and unique molecular identifiers. Priming of cDNA synthesis was performed from both the TCR alpha and TCR beta constant segments. Library amplification involved two PCR steps, and the second step added sample barcodes and sequencing adapters. Sequencing of libraries was performed on Illumina HiSeq 2500 (2x100 bp) or NovaSeq (2x150 bp). The authors processed their data as follows. MIGEC was used to demultiplex reads and collapse the reads into UMI consensus sequences, and MiXCR was used for V(D)J alignment. Vaccine-responding clonotypes were identified with edgeR using replicate PBMC samples, with FDR below 0.01 and a log2 fold change above 5 up to day 15 being required. Each bulk clonotype received a CD4 or CD8 identity based on whether the sequenced CD4 or CD8 repertoire contained that clonotype at higher abundance. The public reads were reanalyzed by TCRdb: fastp trimming at Q25, MiXCR alignment, in-frame beta chains only. Each CDR3 protein gets just one entry, which takes the most common genes and DNA from the rows behind it. None of the V and J calls come from the authors' own analysis; TCRdb made them. The sample contains over 250,000 distinct CDR3 sequences, around 4.9% of them found a single time. The top ten hold roughly 3.5% of the sample.

The sequences come from CD4+ T cells sorted from PBMCs, collected on the day of the yellow fever booster vaccination. The receptor was isolated from a man aged 18 to 30 who received the YFV17D yellow fever vaccine.

CDR3 reads: CASSLGTANPYGYTF. The sequenced DNA is TGTGCCAGCAGCTTAGGGACAGCTAATCCCTATGGCTACACCTTC. The chain joins TRBV7-9 to TRBJ1-2; a weak D assignment points to TRBD1 (6 bases agree). CDR1 and CDR2 are drawn from the germline V gene (reference sequence): SEHNR, FQNEAQ. Relative to germline, V is 1 base shorter and J is 4 bases shorter, with 13 bases between their ends. The CDR3 sequence holds 15 residues, the cysteine and phenylalanine included. Here the CDR3 DNA is all that survives: 45 bases in frame from base 1.